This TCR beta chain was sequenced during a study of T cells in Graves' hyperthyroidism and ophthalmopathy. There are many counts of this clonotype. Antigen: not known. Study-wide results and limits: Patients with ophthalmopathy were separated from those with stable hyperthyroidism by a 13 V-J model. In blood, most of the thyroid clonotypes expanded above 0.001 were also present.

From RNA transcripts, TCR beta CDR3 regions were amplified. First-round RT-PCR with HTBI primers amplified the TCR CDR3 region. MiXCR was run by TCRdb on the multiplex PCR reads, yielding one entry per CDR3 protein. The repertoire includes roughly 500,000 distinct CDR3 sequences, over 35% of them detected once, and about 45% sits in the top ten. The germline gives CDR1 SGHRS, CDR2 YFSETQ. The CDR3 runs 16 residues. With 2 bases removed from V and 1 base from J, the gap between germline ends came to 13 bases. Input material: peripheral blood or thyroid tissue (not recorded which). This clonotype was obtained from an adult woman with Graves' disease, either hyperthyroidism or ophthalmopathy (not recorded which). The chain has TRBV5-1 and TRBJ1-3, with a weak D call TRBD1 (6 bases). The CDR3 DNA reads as TGCGCCAGCAGCTTTTCGACAGGACAATCTGGAAACACCATATATTTT. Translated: CASSFSTGQSGNTIYF.